The 10 T cell receptor beta chains given below trace back to one sample, sequenced in a study of blood T cell repertoires in COVID-19 (dated by TCRdb to the early 2020s). The library came from the immunoSEQ multiplex PCR assay. This is the immuneACCESS table as TCRdb keeps it, with only in-frame sequences that have V and J called. A part of the clones is gone; compared with another copy, unresolved V genes explain less than half, and the rest is unexplained. This sample has around 150,000 clones in its table, and roughly nine tenths of those were observed once. The ten top clones hold over 4.5% of the sample. Sequencing used peripheral blood. Every receptor here comes from a human donor in a cohort sampled during active COVID-19.

The genes are TRBV6-6 and TRBJ2-6, with a weak D call TRBD1 (6 bases). The germline V gene has CDR1 MNHNY and CDR2 SVGAGI (reference sequence). The ends were cut back, 5 bases at V and 1 base at J, with 21 bases in the middle. The CDR3 loop spans 19 amino acids. The CDR3 coding sequence is TGTGCCAGCAGTCGGAAAACCGGGACACCGCTGTCTGGGGCCAACGTCCTGACTTTC. This sequence encodes CASSRKTGTPLSGANVLTF.

V and J are TRBV30 and TRBJ2-7; a weak D match, TRBD1 (6 bases). The V end was cut by 0 bases, the J end by 4 bases, with 13 bases between. From germline, CDR1 is GTSNPN and CDR2 SVGIG (reference sequence). The CDR3 has 14 amino acids. CDR3 sequence reads: CAWSVEDSSYEQYF. As DNA, the CDR3 is TGTGCCTGGAGTGTAGAGGACAGTTCTTACGAGCAGTACTTC.

This clone occurred once. V is TRBV6-5 and J is TRBJ1-6, with a possible D match to TRBD1 (6 bases). V was pared by 5 bases and J by 11 bases, with 16 bases between. CDR1 is MNHEY and CDR2 is SVGAGI in the germline V gene. The CDR3 covers 14 residues. CDR3 protein: CASSPGHEETPLHF. DNA for the CDR3: TGTGCCAGCAGTCCGGGACACGAGGAAACACCCCTCCACTTT.

This sequence joins TRBV6-6 and TRBJ2-6, with D possibly matching TRBD1 (5 bases). Germline V gene sequence: CDR1 MNHNY, CDR2 SVGAGI (reference sequence). The CDR3 spans 16 residues. Trimming pared 2 bases from V and 3 bases from J, leaving 11 bases between. CDR3 in DNA: TGTGCCAGCAGTTACCTCCAGGGTGTTGGGGCCAACGTCCTGACTTTC. It yields the protein CASSYLQGVGANVLTF.

The V call is TRBV30, the J call TRBJ2-7, with 7 positions matching TRBD1. This CDR3 region has 15 residues. With 2 bases clipped from V and 0 bases from J, the junction kept 7 bases outside the gene matches. Per germline, CDR1 GTSNPN and CDR2 SVGIG (reference sequence). The CDR3 loop is CAWSTTGQGSYEQYF. The DNA for the CDR3 is TGTGCCTGGAGTACGACAGGGCAAGGCTCCTACGAGCAGTACTTC.

CDR3 DNA: TGCGCCAGCAGCCGGACTAGCGGGGGGAATGAGCAGTTCTTC. This translates into CASSRTSGGNEQFF. The chain carries TRBV5-1 and TRBJ2-1; 14 bases are shared with TRBD2. V lost 4 bases, J lost 7 bases, and 1 base stayed unmatched. This CDR3 spans 14 amino acids. Per germline, CDR1 SGHRS and CDR2 YFSETQ. Filled out from reference TRBV5-1 and TRBJ2-1, the complete variable domain reads KAGVTQTPRYLIKTRGQQVTLSCSPISGHRSVSWYQQTPGQGLQFLFEYFSETQRNKGNFPGRFSGRQFSNSRSEMNVSTLELGDSALYLCASSRTSGGNEQFFGPGTRLTVL.

This clone was detected once. This chain joins TRBV24-1 and TRBJ2-7; TRBD1 matches 7 bases. This CDR3 is 13 amino acids long. CDR1 KGHDR and CDR2 SFDVKD come from the germline V gene. Trimming took 4 bases from V and 4 from J; bases not matched to a gene: 3. CDR3 sequence reads: CATSDAQGYEQYF. CDR3 in DNA: TGTGCCACCAGTGACGCACAGGGGTACGAGCAGTACTTC.

CDR3 DNA: TGTGCCAGCAGAAGGGGGCTAGAGGAAAAACTGTTTTTT. Translation: CASRRGLEEKLFF. The genes are TRBV6-5 and TRBJ1-4; TRBD1 matches 7 bases. This CDR3 region has 13 residues. The ends lost 6 bases at V and 8 bases at J; junction bases unmatched: 6. Germline CDR1 MNHEY, CDR2 SVGAGI.

The rearrangement uses TRBV11-2 and TRBJ1-6; D gene unclear. The CDR3 loop spans 12 amino acids. Trimming shortened V by 2 bases and J by 9 bases, and 5 bases separated the two germline ends. From germline, CDR1 is SGHAT and CDR2 FQNNGV. The CDR3 sequence: CASSLNSSPLHF. As DNA, the CDR3 is TGTGCCAGCAGCTTAAATAGTTCACCCCTCCACTTT.

This chain links TRBV7-3 with TRBJ2-1; 8 bases agree with TRBD2. Germline V gene sequence: CDR1 SGHTA, CDR2 FQGTGA. This CDR3 has 16 residues. With 4 bases clipped from V and 4 bases from J, the junction kept 9 bases outside the gene matches. CDR3 sequence reads: CASSYYGSGKYNEQFF. Here the CDR3 DNA reads TGTGCCAGCAGCTATTATGGTAGCGGGAAGTACAATGAGCAGTTCTTC.